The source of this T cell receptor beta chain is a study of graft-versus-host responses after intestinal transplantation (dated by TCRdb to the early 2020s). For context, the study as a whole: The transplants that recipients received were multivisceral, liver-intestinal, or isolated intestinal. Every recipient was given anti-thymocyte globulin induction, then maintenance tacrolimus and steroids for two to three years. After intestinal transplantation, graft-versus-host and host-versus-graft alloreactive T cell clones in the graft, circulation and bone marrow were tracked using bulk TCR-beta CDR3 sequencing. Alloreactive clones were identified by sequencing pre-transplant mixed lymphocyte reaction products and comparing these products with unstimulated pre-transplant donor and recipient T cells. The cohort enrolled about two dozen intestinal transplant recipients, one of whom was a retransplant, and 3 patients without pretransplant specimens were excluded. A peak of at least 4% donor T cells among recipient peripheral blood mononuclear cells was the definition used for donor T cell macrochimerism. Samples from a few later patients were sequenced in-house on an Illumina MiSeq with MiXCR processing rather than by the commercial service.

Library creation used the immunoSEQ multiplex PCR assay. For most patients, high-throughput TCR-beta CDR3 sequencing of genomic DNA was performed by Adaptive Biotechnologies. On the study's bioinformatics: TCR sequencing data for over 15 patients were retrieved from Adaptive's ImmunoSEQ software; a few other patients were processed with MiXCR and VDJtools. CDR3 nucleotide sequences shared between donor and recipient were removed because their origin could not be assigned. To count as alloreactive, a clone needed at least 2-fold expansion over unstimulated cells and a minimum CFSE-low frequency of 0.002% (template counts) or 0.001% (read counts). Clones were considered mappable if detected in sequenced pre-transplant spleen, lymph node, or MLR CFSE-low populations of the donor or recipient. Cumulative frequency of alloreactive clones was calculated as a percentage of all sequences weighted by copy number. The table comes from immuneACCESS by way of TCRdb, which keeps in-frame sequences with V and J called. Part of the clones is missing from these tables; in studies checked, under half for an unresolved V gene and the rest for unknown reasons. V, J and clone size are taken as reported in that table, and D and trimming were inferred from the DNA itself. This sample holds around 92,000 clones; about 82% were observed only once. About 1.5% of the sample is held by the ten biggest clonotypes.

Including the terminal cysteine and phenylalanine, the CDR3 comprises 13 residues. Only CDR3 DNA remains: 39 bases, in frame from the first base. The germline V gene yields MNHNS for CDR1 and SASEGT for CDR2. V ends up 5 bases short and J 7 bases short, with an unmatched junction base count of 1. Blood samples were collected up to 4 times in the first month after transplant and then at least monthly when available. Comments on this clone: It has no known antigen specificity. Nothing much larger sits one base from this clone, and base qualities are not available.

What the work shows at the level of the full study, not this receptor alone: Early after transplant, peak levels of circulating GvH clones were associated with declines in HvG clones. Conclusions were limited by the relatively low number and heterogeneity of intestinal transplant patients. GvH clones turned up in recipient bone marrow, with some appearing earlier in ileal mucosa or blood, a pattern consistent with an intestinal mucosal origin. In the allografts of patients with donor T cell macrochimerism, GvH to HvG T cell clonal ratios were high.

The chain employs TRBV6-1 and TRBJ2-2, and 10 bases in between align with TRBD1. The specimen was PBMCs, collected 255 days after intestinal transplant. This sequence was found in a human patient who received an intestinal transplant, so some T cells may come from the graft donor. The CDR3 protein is CASSRTGGGELFF. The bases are TGTGCCAGCAGTCGGACAGGGGGCGGGGAGCTGTTTTTT.